The 26 T cell receptor beta chains below were found in one sample sequenced in a study of blood T cell repertoires in COVID-19. The method was immunoSEQ multiplex PCR; TCRdb's version includes in-frame clones alone and lacks a portion of them. Seen here are 180,000 or so clones, around 78% observed once, and the top ten hold roughly 4.5%. Sequencing used PBMCs or T cells enriched from blood (not recorded which). The receptors shown here come from a woman in her 50s who had recovered from COVID-19.

The V gene is TRBV12-2, the J gene TRBJ2-1; no check of the table's D call, TRBD1, against the DNA was made. TRBV12-2 is shown as a pseudogene. The CDR3 extends over 17 amino acids. The CDR3 spells CASRTVSGTGAYNEQFF. CDR3 bases: TGTGCAAGTCGCACTGTGAGTGGGACAGGGGCCTACAATGAGCAGTTCTTC.

This clone was observed a single time. The chain links TRBV7-2 to TRBJ2-4, with D perhaps matching TRBD1 (6 bases). Trimming stripped 4 bases from V and 8 bases from J, with 9 bases between. CDR3 length equals 12 residues. The V gene's germline CDR1 is SGHTA and CDR2 FQGNSA. In DNA form, the CDR3 reads TGTGCCAGCAGCTGGAAGGGGGACATTCAGTACTTC. It translates to CASSWKGDIQYF.

This clone showed up just once. CDR3 in DNA: TGTGCCAGCAGCTCCGGGCCGGGAAGCAGCACAGATACGCAGTATTTT. It translates to CASSSGPGSSTDTQYF. V and J are TRBV7-9 and TRBJ2-3; weak D call: TRBD2 (5 bases). This CDR3 contains 16 residues. Trimming took off 4 bases at V and 0 bases at J, with 14 bases between the two ends. Germline V gene sequence: CDR1 SEHNR, CDR2 FQNEAQ (reference sequence). Full variable domain (rest looked up from reference TRBV7-9 and TRBJ2-3): DTGVSQNPRHKITKRGQNVTFRCDPISEHNRLYWYRQTLGQGPEFLTYFQNEAQLEKSRLLSDRFSAERPKGSFSTLEIQRTEQGDSAMYLCASSSGPGSSTDTQYFGPGTRLTVL.

The rearrangement joins TRBV2 to TRBJ2-2; weak D call: TRBD1 (5 bases). The CDR3 covers 14 residues. V lost 8 bases, J lost 0 bases, and 10 bases lay in between. The V gene's germline CDR1 is SNHLY and CDR2 FYNNEI. The CDR3 region has the DNA TGTGCCAGCGCTAGGACAACGAACACCGGGGAGCTGTTTTTT. This sequence encodes CASARTTNTGELFF.

This clone was seen a handful of times. This chain uses TRBV7-2 with TRBJ1-5; D is uncertain. V was trimmed by 3 bases and J by 4 bases, leaving 4 bases between them. The CDR3 has 12 amino acids. The germline gives CDR1 SGHTA, CDR2 FQGNSA. Written as DNA, the CDR3 is TGTGCCAGCAGCTTCTATAATCAGCCCCAGCATTTT. Protein sequence: CASSFYNQPQHF. Full variable domain (missing parts from reference TRBV7-2 and TRBJ1-5): GAGVSQSPSNKVTEKGKDVELRCDPISGHTALYWYRQSLGQGLEFLIYFQGNSAPDKSGLPSDRFSAERTGGSVSTLTIQRTQQEDSAVYLCASSFYNQPQHFGDGTRLSIL.

This chain uses TRBV27 with TRBJ1-6; maybe TRBD1 (5 bases). Germline CDR1 and CDR2: MNHEY and SMNVEV (reference sequence). This CDR3 is 12 amino acids long. V was cut by 9 bases and J by 14 bases, with 17 bases left in between. CDR3 sequence reads: CARPRTLLTLHF. CDR3 nucleotide sequence: TGTGCCAGGCCTCGGACACTCCTCACCCTCCACTTT.

The chain carries TRBV7-9 and TRBJ1-1; 8 bases are shared with TRBD1. V lost 7 bases and J lost 1; bases outside the gene matches: 5. Germline loops: CDR1 SEHNR, CDR2 FQNEAQ (reference sequence). The CDR3 extends over 14 amino acids. DNA for the CDR3: TGTGCCAGCACATACGGACAGGGGAACACTGAAGCTTTCTTT. Translating gives CASTYGQGNTEAFF.

The J gene is TRBJ2-5, the V gene TRBV6-5, with D maybe TRBD2 (5 bases). CDR3 length equals 14 residues. V was shortened by 2 bases and J by 5 bases, with 12 bases between the two germline ends. Germline V gives CDR1 MNHEY, CDR2 SVGAGI. The CDR3 sequence is CASSYRGPEETQYF. In nucleotides, the CDR3 is TGTGCCAGCAGTTACAGAGGGCCTGAGGAGACCCAGTACTTC.

The chain links TRBV5-1 to TRBJ1-2; D not resolved. CDR1 and CDR2 from the germline V gene are SGHRS and YFSETQ. The germline V and J ends were trimmed by 1 base and 0 bases, with 4 bases remaining between them. This CDR3 is 13 amino acids long. CDR3 protein: CASSLSSNYGYTF. The DNA for the CDR3 is TGCGCCAGCAGCTTGTCCTCTAACTATGGCTACACCTTC.

The V and J genes are TRBV28 and TRBJ1-2; D call uncertain. Germline CDR1 reads MDHEN; CDR2 reads SYDVKM. The V gene lost 5 bases and the J gene lost 4 bases, with 23 bases spanning the gap. The CDR3 sequence is 17 residues long. The CDR3 nucleotides are TGTGCCAGCAGTGCCCGATTCGACAACCGCTACCTCTATGGCTACACCTTC. Translated, it gives CASSARFDNRYLYGYTF.

The chain combines TRBV3-1 (or the pseudogene TRBV3-2) with TRBJ2-5, with a tentative D call TRBD2 (6 bases). Germline assignment: CDR1 LGHDT and CDR2 YNNKEL (reference sequence). The length of the CDR3 is 18 residues. V lost 2 bases and J lost 4, with 23 bases in between. The CDR3 reads CASSQSGLVSLGGETQYF. In DNA form, the CDR3 reads TGTGCCAGCAGCCAAAGCGGGCTAGTCAGTCTTGGTGGAGAGACCCAGTACTTC.

This rearrangement joins TRBV30 to TRBJ1-2; 7 bases align to TRBD1. Germline V lookup: CDR1 GTSNPN, CDR2 SVGIG (reference sequence). J lost 4 bases, V lost 3 bases, and 8 bases had no gene match. The CDR3 sequence is 14 residues long. CDR3 nucleotides: TGTGCCTGGAGCTTAAGACAGGGAGGCTATGGCTACACCTTC. Its protein product is CAWSLRQGGYGYTF.

The chain uses TRBV30 and TRBJ2-5, with TRBD2 identical over 14 bases. CDR3 length: 18 amino acids. The V gene's germline CDR1 is GTSNPN and CDR2 SVGIG (reference sequence). Losses at the gene ends were 8 bases for V and 1 base for J; bases not matched to a gene: 15. The CDR3 loop is CAGDRGLAGVKVQETQYF. The CDR3 DNA reads as TGTGCCGGAGACAGGGGACTAGCGGGAGTAAAAGTCCAAGAGACCCAGTACTTC.

This chain connects TRBV24-1 to TRBJ1-5, with a weak D call TRBD1 (6 bases). CDR3 length equals 13 residues. V gave up 7 bases and J gave up 2 bases, with 8 bases separating them. Germline V CDR1 and CDR2: KGHDR, SFDVKD. CDR3 protein: CATSRTGNQPQHF. The CDR3 bases are TGTGCCACCAGCCGGACAGGCAATCAGCCCCAGCATTTT.

The chain has TRBV5-3 and TRBJ1-1; 10 bases agree with TRBD1. TRBV5-3 is flagged as an ORF with uncertain function. The CDR3 runs to 16 residues. V lost 2 bases, J lost 3 bases, and 7 bases stayed unmatched. The CDR3, as DNA: TGTGCCAGAAGCTTTCCAACCGGGACAGGGGACACTGAAGCTTTCTTT. Translation: CARSFPTGTGDTEAFF.

This sequence joins TRBV27 and TRBJ2-1, with TRBD2 matching over 11 bases. After removal of 7 bases from V and 7 bases from J, the junction contained 9 bases not matched to a gene. CDR3 length: 15 residues. Germline V gives CDR1 MNHEY, CDR2 SMNVEV (reference sequence). Written as DNA, the CDR3 is TGTGCCAGCACCTCCCTAGCGGGGGGAGGTAATGAGCAGTTCTTC. This translates into CASTSLAGGGNEQFF.

The chain uses TRBV11-2 and TRBJ2-3; the D gene is possibly TRBD1 (5 bases). The CDR3 contains 18 residues. Germline CDR1 is SGHAT and CDR2 is FQNNGV. V gave up 5 bases and J gave up 6 bases, with 27 bases separating them. The CDR3 nucleotides read TGTGCCAGCAGCAACAGAAAGGGGTCTAGAATGGAAAGGGATACGCAGTATTTT. Protein sequence: CASSNRKGSRMERDTQYF. The entire variable domain, with the rest obtained from reference TRBV11-2 and TRBJ2-3, is as follows: EAGVAQSPRYKIIEKRQSVAFWCNPISGHATLYWYQQILGQGPKLLIQFQNNGVVDDSQLPKDRFSAERLKGVDSTLKIQPAKLEDSAVYLCASSNRKGSRMERDTQYFGPGTRLTVL.

This clone was seen a single time. This chain joins TRBV5-4 and TRBJ2-2, with D possibly TRBD2 on 6 matching bases. Germline V gene data show CDR1 as SGHNT and CDR2 as YYREEE (reference sequence). This CDR3 has 15 amino acids. V dropped 0 bases and J dropped 2 bases, with 8 bases sitting between them. Here the CDR3 DNA reads TGTGCCAGCAGCTTGGGGGAGGCCAACACCGGGGAGCTGTTTTTT. This encodes CASSLGEANTGELFF.

The chain couples TRBV5-1 to TRBJ2-5; 9 bases map to TRBD1. This CDR3 is built from 14 residues. Germline lookup yields CDR1 SGHRS and CDR2 YFSETQ. V trimming: 4 bases; J trimming: 10 bases; junction bases outside the gene matches: 11. The CDR3 DNA is TGCGCCAGCAGCCAACAGGGGGCGCAGGGTGACCAGTACTTC. Translation gives CASSQQGAQGDQYF.

This clone has at least ten counts. The J gene is TRBJ2-7, the V gene TRBV6-2 or TRBV6-3; tentative D call: TRBD2 (6 bases). CDR1 is MNHEY, CDR2 SVGEGT, per germline. Trimming left V 0 bases short and J 3 bases short, with 12 bases between. This CDR3 region has 15 residues. CDR3 loop: CASSYSSGTFYEQYV. In DNA form, the CDR3 reads TGTGCCAGCAGTTACTCTTCGGGGACTTTCTACGAGCAGTACGTC.

The chain is built from TRBV27 and TRBJ1-2, with a weak D call TRBD1 (5 bases). The CDR3 extends over 12 amino acids. The V and J ends lost 4 bases and 5 bases respectively, with 8 bases between them. CDR1 MNHEY and CDR2 SMNVEV come from the germline V gene (reference sequence). The CDR3 protein is CASSSKGYGYTF. The DNA for the CDR3 is TGTGCCAGCAGTTCAAAGGGGTATGGCTACACCTTC.

This clone was picked up many times. This chain links TRBV4-1 with TRBJ2-5; the D gene is possibly TRBD1 (6 bases). The CDR3 runs to 17 residues. Trimming pared 4 bases from V and 4 bases from J, leaving 22 bases between. Germline CDR1 reads MGHRA; CDR2 reads YSYEKL. The CDR3 DNA is TGCGCCAGCAGCCTACTCGGGCTGGGGGCCAGGCGAGAGACCCAGTACTTC. Translation: CASSLLGLGARRETQYF.

The chain employs TRBV9 and TRBJ1-1; unclear D gene. CDR3 length equals 13 residues. V was cut by 7 bases and J by 3 bases, with 13 bases left in between. CDR1 and CDR2 from the germline V gene are SGDLS and YYNGEE. The CDR3 coding sequence is TGTGCCAGCTCCTTATCCGGGGACACTGAAGCTTTCTTT. It codes for CASSLSGDTEAFF. Filled out from reference TRBV9 and TRBJ1-1, the complete variable domain reads DSGVTQTPKHLITATGQRVTLRCSPRSGDLSVYWYQQSLDQGLQFLIQYYNGEERAKGNILERFSAQQFPDLHSELNLSSLELGDSALYFCASSLSGDTEAFFGQGTRLTVV.

V and J are TRBV18 and TRBJ2-4; D unclear. V lost 3 bases, J lost 1 base, and 16 bases lay in between. The CDR3 contains 17 residues. Germline CDR1 KGHSH, CDR2 LQKENI. The CDR3 DNA is TGTGCCAGCTCACCCTCGACTGGAGCTCGGGCCAAAAACATTCAGTACTTC. This gives the protein CASSPSTGARAKNIQYF.

The CDR3 bases are TGTGCCAGCAGGCGGACTAGCGGGGGGGTAGGAGAGACCCAGTACTTC. This codes for CASRRTSGGVGETQYF. This rearrangement joins TRBV3-1 (or the pseudogene TRBV3-2) to TRBJ2-5, with TRBD2 matching 15 bases. CDR1 is LGHDT and CDR2 is YNNKEL in the germline V gene (reference sequence). V lost 6 bases and J lost 4; bases outside the gene matches: 6. The CDR3 totals 16 residues.

The chain combines TRBV7-2 with TRBJ2-2, with D maybe TRBD1 (5 bases). Germline V gene data show CDR1 as SGHTA and CDR2 as FQGNSA. The CDR3 is made up of 14 amino acids. V was cut by 7 bases and J by 6 bases, with 15 bases left in between. CDR3 sequence (DNA): TGTGCCAGCATAGGGGCGAAGATGGCCGGGGAGCTGTTTTTT. Encoded protein: CASIGAKMAGELFF. The full variable domain, rest sourced from reference TRBV7-2 and TRBJ2-2, is GAGVSQSPSNKVTEKGKDVELRCDPISGHTALYWYRQSLGQGLEFLIYFQGNSAPDKSGLPSDRFSAERTGGSVSTLTIQRTQQEDSAVYLCASIGAKMAGELFFGEGSRLTVL.